Following are 4 T cell receptor beta chains from one sample sequenced in a study of T cell responses to AZD1222 COVID-19 vaccine. Clones were sequenced by immunoSEQ multiplex PCR, and TCRdb holds only the in-frame ones, with some missing. The table includes around 76,000 clones, 70% to 90% detected once. The sequences come from peripheral blood, collected on day 0 of AZD1222 vaccination. All receptors come from an adult in good health.

This clone was counted only a few times. This CDR3 is CASSPGLADQETQYF. CDR3 coding DNA: TGCGCCAGCAGCCCGGGACTAGCGGACCAAGAGACCCAGTACTTC. The chain links TRBV4-3 to TRBJ2-5, with 11 bases matching TRBD2. This CDR3 is 15 amino acids long. The V and J ends lost 4 bases and 0 bases, in that order; junction bases with no gene match: 1. Germline values: CDR1 LGHNA, CDR2 YSLEER.

This chain links TRBV7-6 with TRBJ1-3; tentatively, D is TRBD1 (5 bases). The CDR3 consists of 15 residues. With 1 base removed from V and 6 bases from J, the gap between germline ends came to 13 bases. From germline, CDR1 is SGHVS and CDR2 FNYEAQ. The chain's CDR3 is CASSLGAGSINTIYF. The CDR3 coding sequence is TGTGCCAGCAGCTTAGGCGCAGGGTCGATAAACACCATATATTTT.

This clone was seen only once. The chain uses TRBV9 and TRBJ1-3; no clear D. Trimming took 0 bases from V and 0 from J, leaving 7 bases between them. The germline V gene encodes CDR1 SGDLS and CDR2 YYNGEE. This CDR3 spans 15 amino acids. CDR3 region: CASSVDGHSGNTIYF. The DNA for the CDR3 is TGTGCCAGCAGCGTAGACGGCCACTCTGGAAACACCATATATTTT.

This chain connects TRBV14 to TRBJ1-1; 7 bases align to TRBD1. The CDR3 spans 15 residues. The junction had 6 bases not matched to a gene; V was cut back by 1 base and J by 4 bases. Germline CDR1 SGHDN, CDR2 FVKESK. The CDR3 bases are TGTGCCAGCAGCCAAGTGGAGGCAGGGGGCACTGAAGCTTTCTTT. It codes for CASSQVEAGGTEAFF.